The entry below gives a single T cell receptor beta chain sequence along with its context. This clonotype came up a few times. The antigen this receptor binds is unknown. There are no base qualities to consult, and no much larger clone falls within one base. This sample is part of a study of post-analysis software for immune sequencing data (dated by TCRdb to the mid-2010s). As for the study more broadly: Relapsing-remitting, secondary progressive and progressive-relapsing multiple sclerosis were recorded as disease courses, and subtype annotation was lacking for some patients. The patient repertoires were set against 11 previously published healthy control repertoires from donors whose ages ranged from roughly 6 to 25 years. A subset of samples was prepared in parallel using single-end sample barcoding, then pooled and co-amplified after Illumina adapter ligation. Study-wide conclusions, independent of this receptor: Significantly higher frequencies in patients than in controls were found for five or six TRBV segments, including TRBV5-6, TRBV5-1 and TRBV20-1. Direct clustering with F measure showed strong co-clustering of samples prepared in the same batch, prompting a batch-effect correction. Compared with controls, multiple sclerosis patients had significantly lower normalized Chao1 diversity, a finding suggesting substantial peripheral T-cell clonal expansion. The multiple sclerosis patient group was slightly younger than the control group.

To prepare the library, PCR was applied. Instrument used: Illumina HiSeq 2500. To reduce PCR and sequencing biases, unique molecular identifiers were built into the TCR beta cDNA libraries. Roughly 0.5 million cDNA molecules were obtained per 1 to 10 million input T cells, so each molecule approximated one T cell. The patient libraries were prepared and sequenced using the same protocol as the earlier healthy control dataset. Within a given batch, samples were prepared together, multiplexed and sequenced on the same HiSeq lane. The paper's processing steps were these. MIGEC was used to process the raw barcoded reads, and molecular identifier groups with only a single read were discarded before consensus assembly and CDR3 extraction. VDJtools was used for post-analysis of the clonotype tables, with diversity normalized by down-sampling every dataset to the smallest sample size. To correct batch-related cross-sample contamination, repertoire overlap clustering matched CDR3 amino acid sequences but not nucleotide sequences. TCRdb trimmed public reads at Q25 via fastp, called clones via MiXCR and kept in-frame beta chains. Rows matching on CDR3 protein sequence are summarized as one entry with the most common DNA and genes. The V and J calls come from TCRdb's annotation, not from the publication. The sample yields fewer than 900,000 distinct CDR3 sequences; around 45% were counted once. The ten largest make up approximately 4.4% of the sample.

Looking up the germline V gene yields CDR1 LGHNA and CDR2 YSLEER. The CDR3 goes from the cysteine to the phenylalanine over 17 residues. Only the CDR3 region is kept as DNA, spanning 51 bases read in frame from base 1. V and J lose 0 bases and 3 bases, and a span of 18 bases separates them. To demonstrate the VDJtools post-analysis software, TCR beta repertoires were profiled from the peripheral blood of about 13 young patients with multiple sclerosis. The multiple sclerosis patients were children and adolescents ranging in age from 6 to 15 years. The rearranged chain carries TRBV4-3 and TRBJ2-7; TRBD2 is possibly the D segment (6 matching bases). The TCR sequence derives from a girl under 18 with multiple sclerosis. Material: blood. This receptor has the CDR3 CASSQDVGGGPVYEQYF. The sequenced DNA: TGCGCCAGCAGCCAAGATGTGGGCGGAGGGCCGGTCTACGAGCAGTACTTC.